The T cell receptor beta chain under discussion was sequenced for a study of T-cell reconstitution after alpha-beta-depleted transplantation in children. Trimming cost V 0 bases and J 5 bases; bases outside gene matches: 8. The CDR3 is 16 amino acids. Germline CDR1 LGHNA, CDR2 YNFKEQ. It was with unique molecular identifiers that the TCRbeta library was prepared. MiXCR, applied by TCRdb to the PCR reads, yields one record per CDR3 protein. The table lists some 200,000 distinct CDR3 sequences, about a tenth of them singletons. This clonotype was counted at least ten times. The receptor comes from a child younger than two with acute myeloid leukemia, due to receive a stem cell transplant. V is TRBV4-2 and J is TRBJ2-3; 7 nucleotides match TRBD2. The starting material was PBMCs, obtained before TCRalphabeta/CD19-depleted stem cell transplant. The CDR3 DNA sequence: TGTGCCAGCAGCCAAGATAAAGCGGGGTTTGGAGATACGCAGTATTTT. Translated: CASSQDKAGFGDTQYF.